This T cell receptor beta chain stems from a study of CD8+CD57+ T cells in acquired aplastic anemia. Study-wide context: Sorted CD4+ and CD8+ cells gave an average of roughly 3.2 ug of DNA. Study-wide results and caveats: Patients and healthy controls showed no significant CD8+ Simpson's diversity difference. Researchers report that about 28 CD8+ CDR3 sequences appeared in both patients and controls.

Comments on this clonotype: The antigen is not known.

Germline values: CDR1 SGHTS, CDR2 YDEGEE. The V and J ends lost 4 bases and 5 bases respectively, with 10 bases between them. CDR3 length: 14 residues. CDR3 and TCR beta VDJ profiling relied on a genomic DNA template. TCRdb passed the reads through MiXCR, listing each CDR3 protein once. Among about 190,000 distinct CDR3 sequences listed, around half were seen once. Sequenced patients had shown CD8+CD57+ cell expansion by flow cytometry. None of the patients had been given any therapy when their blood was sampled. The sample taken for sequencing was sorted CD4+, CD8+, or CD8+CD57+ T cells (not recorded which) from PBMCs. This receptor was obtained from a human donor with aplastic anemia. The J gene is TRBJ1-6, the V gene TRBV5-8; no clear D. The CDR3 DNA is TGTGCCAGCAGCACCCGGGTGCATAATTCACCCCTCCACTTT. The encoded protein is CASSTRVHNSPLHF. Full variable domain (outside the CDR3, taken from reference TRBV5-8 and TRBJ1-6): EAGVTQSPTHLIKTRGQQATLRCSPISGHTSVYWYQQALGLGLQFLLWYDEGEERNRGNFPPRFSGRQFPNYSSELNVNALELEDSALYLCASSTRVHNSPLHFGNGTRLTVT.